The 14 T cell receptor beta chains below were found in one sample sequenced in a study of T cell repertoires and leukemia-associated antigens. Their antigens are not known. TCRdb independently ran MiXCR on the 5' RACE reads; one entry per CDR3 protein. The profile covers some 13,000 distinct CDR3 sequences, with 35% to 45% appearing a single time and about 10% taken by the ten largest. Sequenced input: CD3+ T cells sorted from blood and cultured. The receptor set was obtained from a female donor in good health.

This clonotype was seen repeatedly, ten times or more. The V gene is TRBV7-9, the J gene TRBJ2-1; D remains ambiguous. V dropped 1 base and J dropped 8 bases, with 9 bases sitting between them. Germline lookup yields CDR1 SEHNR and CDR2 FQNEAQ (reference sequence). This CDR3 has 13 amino acids. The chain's CDR3 is CASSLGNLDEQFF. The CDR3 DNA reads TGTGCCAGCAGCTTAGGGAACCTCGATGAGCAGTTCTTC.

The rearrangement links TRBV20-1 to TRBJ1-3; a possible D gene is TRBD1 (5 bases). The CDR3 sequence is 14 residues long. The V end was cut by 6 bases, the J end by 0 bases, with 12 bases between. CDR1 DFQATT and CDR2 SNEGSKA come from the germline V gene (reference sequence). Written as DNA, the CDR3 is TGCAGTGCCAAAACTGGGACCTCTGGAAACACCATATATTTT. Protein sequence: CSAKTGTSGNTIYF.

J is TRBJ1-5 and V is TRBV12-3 or TRBV12-4, with 8 bases matching TRBD1. The CDR3 runs to 15 residues. The V segment lost 6 bases and the J segment 1 base; nucleotides outside the gene matches: 5. CDR3 amino acids: CASSPGQASNQPQHF. The CDR3 DNA sequence: TGTGCCAGCAGCCCGGGACAGGCGAGCAATCAGCCCCAGCATTTT.

In its sample, this clonotype ranks as medium-sized. The CDR3 region is CSASPGQGGDIQYF. CDR3 in DNA: TGCAGTGCTAGTCCAGGACAGGGAGGGGACATTCAGTACTTC. The J gene is TRBJ2-4, the V gene TRBV20-1; perhaps TRBD1 as D (8 bases). Deletions cut 3 bases from V and 8 bases from J, with 17 bases between. Germline lookup yields CDR1 DFQATT and CDR2 SNEGSKA (reference sequence). The CDR3 is 14 residues long.

V gene TRBV6-5 combines with J gene TRBJ2-7; D is ambiguous. The CDR3 is made up of 14 amino acids. Germline V gene sequence: CDR1 MNHEY, CDR2 SVGAGI. Trimming pared 2 bases from V and 0 bases from J, leaving 8 bases between. The CDR3 here is CASSYGRNSYEQYF. The CDR3 DNA follows: TGTGCCAGCAGTTACGGGCGGAACTCCTACGAGCAGTACTTC.

The chain joins TRBV20-1 to TRBJ2-3, with 10 nucleotides matching TRBD2. Per germline, CDR1 DFQATT and CDR2 SNEGSKA (reference sequence). CDR3 length: 14 residues. Trimming at V came to 6 bases and at J to 6 bases, leaving 9 bases not matched to a gene. This CDR3 reads CSATLAGAPDTQYF. The CDR3, as DNA: TGCAGTGCAACTCTAGCGGGAGCTCCGGATACGCAGTATTTT.

Comments on this clonotype: Germline and junction disagree at one end, which may indicate a read error. The chain couples TRBV5-1 to TRBJ2-5; D gene unclear. Germline CDR1 reads SGHRS; CDR2 reads YFSETQ. The CDR3 consists of 12 residues. CDR3 region: CASNLDRETQYF. The CDR3 DNA reads as TGCGCCAGCAACTTGGACCGAGAGACCCAGTACTTC.

In its sample, this clonotype was seen a few times. The rearrangement links TRBV20-1 to TRBJ2-1; 13 bases line up with TRBD2. CDR1 and CDR2 from the germline V gene are DFQATT and SNEGSKA (reference sequence). The length of the CDR3 is 14 residues. V dropped 6 bases and J dropped 7; count of bases not matched to a gene: 6. As DNA, the CDR3 is TGCAGTGCCGGGACTAGCGGGAAAGGGAATGAGCAGTTCTTC. It encodes CSAGTSGKGNEQFF.

This clonotype was observed a few times. This sequence joins TRBV4-2 and TRBJ2-7; either TRBD1 or TRBD2 may supply D (6 bases each). V was clipped by 3 bases and J by 7 bases, with 16 bases between them. CDR3 size: 14 residues. CDR1 and CDR2 from the germline V gene are LGHNA and YNFKEQ. DNA of the CDR3: TGTGCCAGCAGCCAGCCCGGGGGCGCGGGGGAGCAGTACTTC. Protein sequence: CASSQPGGAGEQYF.

The chain carries TRBV20-1 and TRBJ2-3, with 10 positions matching TRBD2. The trim removed 1 base at V and 2 bases at J, leaving 9 bases unmatched. Per the germline V gene, CDR1 is DFQATT and CDR2 is SNEGSKA (reference sequence). The CDR3 length is 17 residues. The CDR3 loop is CSARVVELAGHTDTQYF. The CDR3 bases are TGCAGTGCTAGAGTCGTGGAACTAGCGGGGCACACAGATACGCAGTATTTT.

This clonotype was counted at least ten times. This could be a read error, since a much larger clone is one nucleotide away. This rearrangement joins TRBV28 to TRBJ2-7; D may be TRBD2 (5 bases). The CDR3 covers 14 residues. V dropped 1 base and J dropped 6 bases, with 13 bases sitting between them. Per germline, CDR1 MDHEN and CDR2 SYDVKM. CDR3: CASSLSGFPCEQYF. CDR3 sequence (DNA): TGTGCCAGCAGTTTATCGGGGTTCCCCTGCGAGCAGTACTTC.

The V and J genes are TRBV7-4 and TRBJ1-2; D gene uncertain. The CDR3 sequence is 14 residues long. The V end lost 11 bases, the J end lost 4 bases, and 20 bases lay between the germline ends. CDR1 and CDR2 (germline): SGHVT, SQSDAQ. Here the CDR3 DNA reads TGTGCCGTCAGCTTAGGACCAAGGAGCTATGGCTACACCTTC. Translated: CAVSLGPRSYGYTF.

Worth noting for this clonotype: This may come from a read error, since a much larger clone is one base off. The chain has TRBV20-1 and TRBJ2-1; D may be TRBD2 (5 bases). Germline CDR1 reads DFQATT; CDR2 reads SNEGSKA (reference sequence). The length of the CDR3 is 13 residues. The CDR3 reads CSVTRVGYNERLF. DNA of the CDR3: TGCAGTGTAACCCGGGTGGGATACAATGAGCGGCTCTTC.

This clonotype appeared many times. This chain links TRBV10-3 with TRBJ2-7; D unclear. The germline V gene encodes CDR1 ENHRY and CDR2 SYGVKD. This CDR3 comprises 14 residues. Trimming pared 5 bases from V and 5 bases from J, leaving 16 bases between. CDR3 in amino acids: CAISSGVPPHEQYF. DNA for the CDR3: TGTGCCATCAGTTCTGGGGTACCTCCTCACGAGCAGTACTTC.